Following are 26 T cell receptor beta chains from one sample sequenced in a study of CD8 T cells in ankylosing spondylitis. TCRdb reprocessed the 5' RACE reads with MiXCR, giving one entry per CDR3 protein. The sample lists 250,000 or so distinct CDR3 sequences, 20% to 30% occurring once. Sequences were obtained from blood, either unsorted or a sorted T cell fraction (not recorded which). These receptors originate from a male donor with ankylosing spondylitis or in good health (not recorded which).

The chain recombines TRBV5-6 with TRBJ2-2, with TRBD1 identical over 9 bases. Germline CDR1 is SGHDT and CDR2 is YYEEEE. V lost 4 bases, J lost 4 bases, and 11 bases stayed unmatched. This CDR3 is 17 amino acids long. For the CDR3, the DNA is TGTGCCAGCAGCCCCTTTAAGGGGACAGGGAGCACCGGGGAGCTGTTTTTT. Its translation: CASSPFKGTGSTGELFF.

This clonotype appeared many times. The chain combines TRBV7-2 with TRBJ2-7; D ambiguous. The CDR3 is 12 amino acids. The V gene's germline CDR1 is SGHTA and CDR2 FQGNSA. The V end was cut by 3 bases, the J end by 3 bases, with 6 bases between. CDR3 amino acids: CASSLLVYEQYF. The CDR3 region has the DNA TGTGCCAGCAGCTTGTTGGTCTACGAGCAGTACTTC. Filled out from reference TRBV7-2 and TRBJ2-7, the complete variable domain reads GAGVSQSPSNKVTEKGKDVELRCDPISGHTALYWYRQSLGQGLEFLIYFQGNSAPDKSGLPSDRFSAERTGGSVSTLTIQRTQQEDSAVYLCASSLLVYEQYFGPGTRLTVT.

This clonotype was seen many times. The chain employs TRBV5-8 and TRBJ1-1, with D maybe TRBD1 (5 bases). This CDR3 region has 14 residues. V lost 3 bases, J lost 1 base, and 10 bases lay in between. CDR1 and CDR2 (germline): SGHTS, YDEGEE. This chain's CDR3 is CASSWSGANTEAFF. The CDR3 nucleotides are TGTGCCAGCAGCTGGAGTGGGGCGAACACTGAAGCTTTCTTT.

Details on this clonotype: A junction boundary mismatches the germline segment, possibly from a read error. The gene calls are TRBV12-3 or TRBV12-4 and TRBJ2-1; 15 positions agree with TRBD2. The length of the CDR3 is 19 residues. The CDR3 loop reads CACRVRGTSGGRSYNEQFF. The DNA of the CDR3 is TGTGCCTGCAGGGTCCGAGGGACTAGCGGGGGGAGATCCTACAATGAGCAGTTCTTC.

The DNA of the CDR3 is TGTGCCAGCAGTCAGAGGGGGCACCGCTATGGCTACACCTTC. It specifies CASSQRGHRYGYTF. V and J are TRBV6-1 and TRBJ1-2, with 7 bases fitting TRBD1. With V trimmed by 5 bases and J by 4 bases, 7 bases remained unmatched. In germline, CDR1 is MNHNS, CDR2 SASEGT. The CDR3 is made up of 14 amino acids.

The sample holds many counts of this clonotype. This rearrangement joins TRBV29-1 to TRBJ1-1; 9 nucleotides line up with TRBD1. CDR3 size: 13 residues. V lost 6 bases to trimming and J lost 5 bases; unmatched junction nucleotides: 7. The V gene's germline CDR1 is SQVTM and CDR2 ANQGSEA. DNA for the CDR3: TGCAGCGTGTACCGGGACAGGGCGACTGAAGCTTTCTTT. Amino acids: CSVYRDRATEAFF.

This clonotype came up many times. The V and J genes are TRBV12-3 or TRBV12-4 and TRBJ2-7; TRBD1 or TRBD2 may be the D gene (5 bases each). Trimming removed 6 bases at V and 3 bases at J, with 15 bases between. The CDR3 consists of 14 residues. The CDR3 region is CASRYRDGRYEQYF. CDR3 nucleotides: TGTGCCAGCAGGTACCGGGACGGACGCTACGAGCAGTACTTC.

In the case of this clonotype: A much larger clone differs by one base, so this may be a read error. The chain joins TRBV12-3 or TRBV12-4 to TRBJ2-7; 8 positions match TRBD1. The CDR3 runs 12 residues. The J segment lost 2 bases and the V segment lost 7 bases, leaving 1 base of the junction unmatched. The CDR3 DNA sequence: TGTGCCAGCAAACAGGGGGCCTACGAGCAGTACTTC. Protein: CASKQGAYEQYF.

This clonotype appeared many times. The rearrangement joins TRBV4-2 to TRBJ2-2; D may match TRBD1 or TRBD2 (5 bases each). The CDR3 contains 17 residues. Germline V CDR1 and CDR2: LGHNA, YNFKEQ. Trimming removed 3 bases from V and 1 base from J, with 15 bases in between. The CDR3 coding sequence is TGTGCCAGCAGCCACAATGCCGGGGCCCTGAACACCGGGGAGCTGTTTTTT. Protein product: CASSHNAGALNTGELFF.

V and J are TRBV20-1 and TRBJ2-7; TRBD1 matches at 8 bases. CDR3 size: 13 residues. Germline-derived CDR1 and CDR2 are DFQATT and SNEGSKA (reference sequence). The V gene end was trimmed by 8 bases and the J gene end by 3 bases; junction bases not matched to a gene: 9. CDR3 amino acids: CSWQDREDYEQYF. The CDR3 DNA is TGCAGTTGGCAGGACAGGGAAGACTACGAGCAGTACTTC.

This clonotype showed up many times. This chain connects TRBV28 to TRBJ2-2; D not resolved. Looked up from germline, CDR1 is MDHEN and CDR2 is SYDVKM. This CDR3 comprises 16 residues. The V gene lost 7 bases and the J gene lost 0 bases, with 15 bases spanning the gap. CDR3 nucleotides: TGTGCCAGCAACCAACACACGATCTCGAACACCGGGGAGCTGTTTTTT. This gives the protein CASNQHTISNTGELFF. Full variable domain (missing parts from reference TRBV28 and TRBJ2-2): DVKVTQSSRYLVKRTGEKVFLECVQDMDHENMFWYRQDPGLGLRLIYFSYDVKMKEKGDIPEGYSVSREKKERFSLILESASTNQTSMYLCASNQHTISNTGELFFGEGSRLTVL.

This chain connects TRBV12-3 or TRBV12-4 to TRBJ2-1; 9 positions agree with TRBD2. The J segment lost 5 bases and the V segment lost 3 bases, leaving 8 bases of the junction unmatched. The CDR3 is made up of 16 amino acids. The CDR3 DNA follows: TGTGCCAGCAGTTTGAGGAGCGGGGGGCCCCACAATGAGCAGTTCTTC. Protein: CASSLRSGGPHNEQFF.

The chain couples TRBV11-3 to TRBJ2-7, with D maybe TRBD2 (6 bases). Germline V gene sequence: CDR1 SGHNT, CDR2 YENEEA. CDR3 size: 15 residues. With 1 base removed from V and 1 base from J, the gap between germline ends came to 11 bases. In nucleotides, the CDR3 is TGTGCCAGCAGCTTAGTGGGCGGGGTTTCCTACGAGCAGTACTTC. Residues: CASSLVGGVSYEQYF.

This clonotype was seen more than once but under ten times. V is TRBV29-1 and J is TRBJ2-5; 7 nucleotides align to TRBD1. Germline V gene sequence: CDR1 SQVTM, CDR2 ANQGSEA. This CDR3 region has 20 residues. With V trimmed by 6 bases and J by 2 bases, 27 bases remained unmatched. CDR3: CSVRGHLAWTGPWIQETQYF. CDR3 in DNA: TGCAGCGTCCGGGGTCACCTTGCCTGGACAGGCCCTTGGATTCAAGAGACCCAGTACTTC.

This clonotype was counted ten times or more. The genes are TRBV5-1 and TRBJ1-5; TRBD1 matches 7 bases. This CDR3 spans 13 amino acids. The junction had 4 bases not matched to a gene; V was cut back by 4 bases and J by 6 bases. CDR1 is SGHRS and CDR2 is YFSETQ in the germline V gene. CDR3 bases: TGCGCCAGCAGCCCTACAGGGGTTCAGCCCCAGCATTTT. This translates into CASSPTGVQPQHF.

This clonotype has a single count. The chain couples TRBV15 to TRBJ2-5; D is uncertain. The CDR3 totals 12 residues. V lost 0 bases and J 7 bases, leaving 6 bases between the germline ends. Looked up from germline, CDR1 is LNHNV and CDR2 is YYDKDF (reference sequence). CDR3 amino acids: CATSRDSVTQYF. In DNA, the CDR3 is TGTGCCACCAGCAGAGATTCCGTGACCCAGTACTTC.

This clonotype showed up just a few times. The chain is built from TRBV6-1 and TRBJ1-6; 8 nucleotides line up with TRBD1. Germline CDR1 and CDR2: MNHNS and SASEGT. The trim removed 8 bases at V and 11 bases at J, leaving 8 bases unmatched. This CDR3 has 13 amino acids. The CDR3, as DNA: TGTGCCAGCGGGGACAGGCCTCGAACACCCCTCCACTTT. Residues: CASGDRPRTPLHF.

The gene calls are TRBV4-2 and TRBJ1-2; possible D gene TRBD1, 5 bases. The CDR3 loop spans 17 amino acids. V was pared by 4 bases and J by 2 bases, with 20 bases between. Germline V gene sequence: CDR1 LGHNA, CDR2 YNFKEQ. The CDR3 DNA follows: TGTGCCAGCAGCCGCCAAGTAACGGGGCCCGACAACTATGGCTACACCTTC. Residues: CASSRQVTGPDNYGYTF.

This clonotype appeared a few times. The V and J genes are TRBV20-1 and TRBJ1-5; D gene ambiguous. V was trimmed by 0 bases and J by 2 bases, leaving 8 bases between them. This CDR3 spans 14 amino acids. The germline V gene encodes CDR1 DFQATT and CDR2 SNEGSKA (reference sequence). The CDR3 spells CSARDRTGNQPQHF. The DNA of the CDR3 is TGCAGTGCTAGAGATAGGACTGGCAATCAGCCCCAGCATTTT.

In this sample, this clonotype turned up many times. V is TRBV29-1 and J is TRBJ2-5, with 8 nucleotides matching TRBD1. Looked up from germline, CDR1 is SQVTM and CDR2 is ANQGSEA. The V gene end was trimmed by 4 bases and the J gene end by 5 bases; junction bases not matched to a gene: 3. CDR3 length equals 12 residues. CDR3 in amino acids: CSVATGGETQYF. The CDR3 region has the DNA TGCAGCGTTGCAACAGGGGGGGAGACCCAGTACTTC.

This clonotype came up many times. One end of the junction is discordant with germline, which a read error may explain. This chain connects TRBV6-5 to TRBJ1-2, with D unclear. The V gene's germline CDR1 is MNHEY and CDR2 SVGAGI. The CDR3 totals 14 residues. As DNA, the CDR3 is TGTGCCAGCAGTTACTCGGGGAGGGAGGGTGGCAACACCTTC. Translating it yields CASSYSGREGGNTF.

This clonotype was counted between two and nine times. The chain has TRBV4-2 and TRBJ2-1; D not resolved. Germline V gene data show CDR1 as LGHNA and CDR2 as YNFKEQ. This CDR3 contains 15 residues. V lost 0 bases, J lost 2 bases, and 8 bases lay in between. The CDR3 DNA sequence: TGTGCCAGCAGCCAAGATGGAATGGCCTACAATGAGCAGTTCTTC. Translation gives CASSQDGMAYNEQFF.

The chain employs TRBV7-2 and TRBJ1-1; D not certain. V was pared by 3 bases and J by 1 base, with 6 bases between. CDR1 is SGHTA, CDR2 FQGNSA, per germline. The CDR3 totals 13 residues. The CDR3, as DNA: TGTGCCAGCAGCTTTGACTGGAACACTGAAGCTTTCTTT. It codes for CASSFDWNTEAFF. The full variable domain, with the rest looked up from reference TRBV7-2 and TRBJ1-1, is GAGVSQSPSNKVTEKGKDVELRCDPISGHTALYWYRQSLGQGLEFLIYFQGNSAPDKSGLPSDRFSAERTGGSVSTLTIQRTQQEDSAVYLCASSFDWNTEAFFGQGTRLTVV.

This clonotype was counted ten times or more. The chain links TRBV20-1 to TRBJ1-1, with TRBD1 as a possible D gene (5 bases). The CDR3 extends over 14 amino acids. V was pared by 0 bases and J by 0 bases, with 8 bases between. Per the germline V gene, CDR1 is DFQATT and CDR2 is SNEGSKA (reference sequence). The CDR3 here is CSAREGGVNTEAFF. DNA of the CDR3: TGCAGTGCTAGAGAGGGGGGGGTGAACACTGAAGCTTTCTTT.

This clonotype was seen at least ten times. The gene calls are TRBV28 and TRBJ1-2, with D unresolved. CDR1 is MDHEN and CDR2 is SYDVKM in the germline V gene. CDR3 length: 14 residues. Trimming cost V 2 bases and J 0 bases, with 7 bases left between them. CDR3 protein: CASSLESSNYGYTF. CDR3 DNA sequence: TGTGCCAGCAGTTTAGAGTCGTCTAACTATGGCTACACCTTC.

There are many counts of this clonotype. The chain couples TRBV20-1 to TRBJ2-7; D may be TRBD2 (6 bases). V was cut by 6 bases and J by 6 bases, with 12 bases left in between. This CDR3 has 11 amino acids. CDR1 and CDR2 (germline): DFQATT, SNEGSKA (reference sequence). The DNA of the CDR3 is TGCAGTGCCCCGGGGGTCGTCGAGCAGTACTTC. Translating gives CSAPGVVEQYF.